This TCR beta chain was sequenced for a study of blood T cell repertoires in COVID-19. The method was immunoSEQ multiplex PCR; TCRdb's version includes in-frame clones alone and lacks a portion of them. The sample lists approximately 350,000 clones; more than 80% were seen once. Researchers sorted participants into cohorts using their self-reported clinical history. The CDR3 extends over 16 amino acids. The ends were cut back, 2 bases at V and 6 bases at J, with 17 bases in the middle. CDR1 and CDR2 (germline): SGDLS, YYNGEE. The sample comprised PBMCs or T cells enriched from blood (not recorded which). This chain uses TRBV9 with TRBJ2-2; no clear D gene. This TCR was recovered from a man aged 18-30 years who had recovered from COVID-19. The CDR3 loop reads CASSVTERLSAGELFF. The CDR3 coding sequence is TGTGCCAGCAGCGTCACCGAGCGACTGTCGGCCGGGGAGCTGTTTTTT.